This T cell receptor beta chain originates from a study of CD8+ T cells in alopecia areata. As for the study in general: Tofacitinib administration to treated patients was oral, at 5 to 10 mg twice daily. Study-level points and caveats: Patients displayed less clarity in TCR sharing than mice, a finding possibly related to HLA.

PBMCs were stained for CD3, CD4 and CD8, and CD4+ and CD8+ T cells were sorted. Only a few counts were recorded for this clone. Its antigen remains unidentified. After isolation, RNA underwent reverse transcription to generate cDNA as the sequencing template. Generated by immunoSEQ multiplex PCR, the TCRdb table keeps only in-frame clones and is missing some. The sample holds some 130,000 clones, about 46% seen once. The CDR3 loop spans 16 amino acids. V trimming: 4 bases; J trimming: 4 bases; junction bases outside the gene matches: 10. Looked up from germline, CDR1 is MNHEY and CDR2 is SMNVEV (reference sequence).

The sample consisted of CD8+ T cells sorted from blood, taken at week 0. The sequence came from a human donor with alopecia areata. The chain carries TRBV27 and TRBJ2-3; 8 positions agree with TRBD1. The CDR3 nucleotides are TGTGCCAGCAGTTCAACAGGGGGAATGGGGTCAGATACGCAGTATTTT. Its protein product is CASSSTGGMGSDTQYF.